These 6 T cell receptor beta chains share one sample of origin, sequenced in a study of T cell clonality in common variable immunodeficiency. Repertoires were generated with immunoSEQ multiplex PCR, while TCRdb's copy carries only in-frame clones and drops some. This repertoire holds some 50,000 clones, and none appear only once. Sequenced material: peripheral blood mononuclear cells. The receptor set was obtained from a person aged 18 to 75 in good health.

This clone was observed many times. The CDR3 end lies 3 residues beyond the end of the read and is filled in from the germline J gene. The sample holds other DNA sequences that translate to the same CDR3. V usage is TRBV6-4 and J usage is TRBJ2-1, with 14 positions matching TRBD2. The CDR3 spans 14 residues. V shed 4 bases and J 7 bases; nucleotides not matched to a gene: 0. The germline gives CDR1 MRHNA, CDR2 SNTAGT. The sequenced CDR3 bases are TGTGCCAGCAGTGGGACTAGCGGGGGGAATGAG. This sequence encodes CASSGTSGGNE. The whole CDR3 protein reads CASSGTSGGNEQFF.

This clone appeared many times. The CDR3 is cut off 3 residues early in the read; its end comes from the germline J gene. The chain is built from TRBV6-2 or TRBV6-3 and TRBJ1-1, with D unclear. CDR1 MNHEY and CDR2 SVGEGT come from the germline V gene. V gave up 0 bases and J gave up 0 bases, with 8 bases separating them. This CDR3 region has 15 residues. This chain's CDR3 is CASSYSNRLNTEAFF. Partial CDR3 DNA: TGTGCCAGCAGTTACTCGAACAGACTGAACACTGAA.

As for this clone: The read stops 3 residues short of the end of the CDR3; the missing end is completed from the germline J gene. The chain joins TRBV7-9 to TRBJ1-1; D uncertain. V was trimmed by 3 bases and J by 2 bases, leaving 13 bases between them. Looked up from germline, CDR1 is SEHNR and CDR2 is FQNEAQ (reference sequence). This CDR3 has 15 residues. The CDR3 loop is CASSFGGNTNTEAFF. Partial CDR3 DNA: TGTGCCAGCAGCTTCGGCGGAAACACTAACACTGAA.

The table lists this clone with many counts. The read gets to within 3 residues of the CDR3 end, and the germline J gene fills in the rest. The chain carries TRBV7-2 and TRBJ1-1; TRBD1 agrees at 12 bases. Germline CDR1 and CDR2: SGHTA and FQGNSA. V lost 5 bases and J lost 4; bases outside the gene matches: 5. This CDR3 is built from 15 residues. This chain's CDR3 is CASSKGQGAGTEAFF. The CDR3 bases that were read are TGTGCCAGCAGCAAGGGACAGGGGGCCGGCACTGAA.

The table lists this clone with many counts. Sequencing ends 3 residues short of the CDR3 end; the germline J gene provides the rest. The J gene is TRBJ1-1, the V gene TRBV14, with unresolved D. Germline CDR1 and CDR2: SGHDN and FVKESK. Trimming removed 2 bases from V and 3 bases from J, with 13 bases in between. The CDR3 length is 15 residues. The part of the CDR3 DNA that was read is TGTGCCAGCAGCCAATCCTTAACGCGTTACACTGAA. Residues: CASSQSLTRYTE. The whole CDR3 sequence reads CASSQSLTRYTEAFF.

This clone showed up many times. From the germline J gene comes the end of the CDR3, since the read stops 3 residues before it. J is TRBJ2-3 and V is TRBV19; D may be TRBD2 (6 bases). The CDR3 consists of 17 residues. V lost 6 bases and J 2 bases, leaving 21 bases between the germline ends. Germline values: CDR1 LNHDA, CDR2 SQIVND (reference sequence). The CDR3 sequence is CASSFLRDSPYTDTQYF. The CDR3 DNA, read in part, is TGTGCCAGTAGCTTCCTTCGGGACTCCCCCTACACAGATACG. Full variable domain (missing parts from reference TRBV19 and TRBJ2-3): DGGITQSPKYLFRKEGQNVTLSCEQNLNHDAMYWYRQDPGQGLRLIYYSQIVNDFQKGDIAEGYSVSREKKESFPLTVTSAQKNPTAFYLCASSFLRDSPYTDTQYFGPGTRLTVL.